These 8 T cell receptor beta chains came from one sample sequenced in a study of identifying expanded T cells in peripheral blood. Sequenced by immunoSEQ multiplex PCR; TCRdb stores in-frame clones only, minus some. Of roughly 100,000 clones in the sample, approximately 90% were seen once. Material for sequencing was blood. These TCRs come from a person between 18 and 75 years old in good health.

The chain links TRBV7-9 to TRBJ1-1; 9 bases match TRBD1. The germline gives CDR1 SEHNR, CDR2 FQNEAQ (reference sequence). CDR3 size: 14 residues. Trimming removed 5 bases from V and 1 base from J; junction bases left unmatched: 2. The CDR3 here is CASSRDRANTEAFF. The CDR3 DNA sequence: TGTGCCAGCAGCCGGGACAGGGCGAACACTGAAGCTTTCTTT.

The chain has TRBV5-6 and TRBJ2-5; 7 nucleotides align to TRBD1. V lost 5 bases, J lost 4 bases, and 2 bases stayed unmatched. Germline V gene data show CDR1 as SGHDT and CDR2 as YYEEEE. The CDR3 has 12 amino acids. CDR3 DNA: TGTGCCAGCAGAGGGACAGCAGAGACCCAGTACTTC. This gives the protein CASRGTAETQYF.

The rearrangement links TRBV7-9 to TRBJ2-1; 10 nucleotides line up with TRBD2. From germline, CDR1 is SEHNR and CDR2 FQNEAQ (reference sequence). CDR3 length equals 15 residues. V lost 1 base, J lost 9 bases, and 6 bases stayed unmatched. The DNA of the CDR3 is TGTGCCAGCAGCTTAGGAGCGGGGGGGCGCGTTGAGCAGTTCTTC. It translates to CASSLGAGGRVEQFF.

The chain is built from TRBV18 and TRBJ1-1; D gene ambiguous. CDR1 KGHSH and CDR2 LQKENI come from the germline V gene. This CDR3 is built from 16 residues. Trimming cost V 0 bases and J 0 bases, with 11 bases left between them. The CDR3 sequence is CASSPPTRVMNTEAFF. CDR3 coding DNA: TGTGCCAGCTCACCACCTACAAGGGTAATGAACACTGAAGCTTTCTTT.

The chain links TRBV10-3 to TRBJ2-1; a weak D match, TRBD2 (5 bases). CDR3 size: 12 residues. V gave up 6 bases and J gave up 10 bases, with 13 bases separating them. The germline CDR1 and CDR2 sequences are ENHRY and SYGVKD. The CDR3: CAIRLPGGEQFF. CDR3 coding DNA: TGTGCCATCAGGCTTCCCGGCGGGGAGCAGTTCTTC.

This rearrangement joins TRBV5-1 to TRBJ2-3, with D possibly TRBD2 on 5 matching bases. The germline CDR1 and CDR2 sequences are SGHRS and YFSETQ. With 0 bases removed from V and 2 bases from J, the gap between germline ends came to 13 bases. The CDR3 length is 16 residues. CDR3 amino acids: CASSLGASSFTDTQYF. Here the CDR3 DNA reads TGCGCCAGCAGCTTGGGGGCTAGCTCTTTCACAGATACGCAGTATTTT.

Points on this clone: Additional DNA sequences in this sample encode the identical CDR3. V usage is TRBV5-6 and J usage is TRBJ2-5; 8 bases are shared with TRBD1. The CDR3 is 14 amino acids. Trimming at V came to 2 bases and at J to 4 bases, leaving 4 bases not matched to a gene. The germline gives CDR1 SGHDT, CDR2 YYEEEE. CDR3 nucleotides: TGTGCCAGCAGCTTCGGACAGGGAGGAGAGACCCAGTACTTC. Encoded protein: CASSFGQGGETQYF.

V gene TRBV6-5 combines with J gene TRBJ1-2; D ambiguous. In germline, CDR1 is MNHEY, CDR2 SVGAGI. V shed 10 bases and J shed 3 bases, with 15 bases lying between them. The CDR3 is 13 amino acids. Here the CDR3 reads CAISPDKYYGYTF. CDR3 DNA: TGTGCCATCAGCCCTGACAAATACTATGGCTACACCTTC.